This T cell receptor (beta chain) is from a study of T-cell memory formation after mild COVID-19. The CDR3 runs to 15 residues. V was pared by 5 bases and J by 9 bases, with 12 bases of the junction left unmatched. Germline V gives CDR1 SGHVS, CDR2 FQNEAQ. TCRdb fed the 5' RACE reads into MiXCR, producing one record per CDR3 protein. The table records some 160,000 distinct CDR3 sequences, over 10% of them present only once. This clonotype was recorded a few times. Sequenced sample: PBMCs or a T cell subset sorted from them (not recorded which). The V call is TRBV7-8, the J call TRBJ2-1; 8 nucleotides line up with TRBD2. The TCR sequence derives from a young man who had mild COVID-19 (a few samples of this study predate the infection). Cell type and time point are not known. CDR3: CASSPRSGGFSEQFF. For the CDR3, the DNA is TGTGCCAGCAGCCCCAGGAGCGGGGGTTTCAGTGAGCAGTTCTTC. Using reference TRBV7-8 and TRBJ2-1 for the parts outside the CDR3, the full variable domain is GAGVSQSPRYKVAKRGQDVALRCDPISGHVSLFWYQQALGQGPEFLTYFQNEAQLDKSGLPSDRFFAERPEGSVSTLKIQRTQQEDSAVYLCASSPRSGGFSEQFFGPGTRLTVL.